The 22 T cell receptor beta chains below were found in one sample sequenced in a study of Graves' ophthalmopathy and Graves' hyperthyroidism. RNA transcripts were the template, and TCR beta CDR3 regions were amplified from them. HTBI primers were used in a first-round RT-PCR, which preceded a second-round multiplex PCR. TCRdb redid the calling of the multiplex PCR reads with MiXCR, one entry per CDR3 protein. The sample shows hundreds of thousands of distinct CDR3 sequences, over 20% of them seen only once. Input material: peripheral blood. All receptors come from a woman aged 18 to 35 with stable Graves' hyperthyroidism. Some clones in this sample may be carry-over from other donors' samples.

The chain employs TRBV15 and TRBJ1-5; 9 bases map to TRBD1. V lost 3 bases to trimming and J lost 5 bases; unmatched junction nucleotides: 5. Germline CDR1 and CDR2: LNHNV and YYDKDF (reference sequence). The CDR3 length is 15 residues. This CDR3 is CATSRLQGAYQPQHF. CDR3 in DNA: TGTGCCACCAGCAGGCTACAGGGGGCATATCAGCCCCAGCATTTT.

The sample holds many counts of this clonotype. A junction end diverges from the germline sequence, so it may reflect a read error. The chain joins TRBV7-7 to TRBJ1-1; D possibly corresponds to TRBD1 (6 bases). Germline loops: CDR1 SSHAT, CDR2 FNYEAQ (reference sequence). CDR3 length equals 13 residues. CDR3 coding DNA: TGTGCCAGCAGCTTAGGGACAGACACTGAAGCTCTCTTT. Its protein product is CASSLGTDTEALF.

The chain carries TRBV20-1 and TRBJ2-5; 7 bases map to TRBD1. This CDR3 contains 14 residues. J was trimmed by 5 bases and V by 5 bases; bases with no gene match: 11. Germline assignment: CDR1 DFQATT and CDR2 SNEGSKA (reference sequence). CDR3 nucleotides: TGCAGTGCTGAACGACAGGGATCCTGGGAGACCCAGTACTTC. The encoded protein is CSAERQGSWETQYF.

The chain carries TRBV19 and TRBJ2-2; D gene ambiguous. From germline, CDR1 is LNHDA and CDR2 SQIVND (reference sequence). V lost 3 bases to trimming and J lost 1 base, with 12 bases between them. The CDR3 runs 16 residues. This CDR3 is CASSINGHWNTGELFF. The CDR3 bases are TGTGCCAGTAGTATTAATGGTCATTGGAACACCGGGGAGCTGTTTTTT.

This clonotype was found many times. The CDR3 reads CASTRGRGGEPYEQYF. CDR3 nucleotide sequence: TGTGCCAGCACCAGGGGTAGAGGGGGAGAACCCTACGAGCAGTACTTC. This rearrangement joins TRBV6-2 or TRBV6-3 to TRBJ2-7; tentative D call: TRBD1 (6 bases). Germline V gene sequence: CDR1 MNHEY, CDR2 SVGEGT. The CDR3 loop spans 16 amino acids. Trimming stripped 7 bases from V and 2 bases from J, with 21 bases between.

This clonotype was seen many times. The DNA of the CDR3 is TGTGCCACCAGCAGTCGTTCCCTGGACATTCAGTACTTC. Translating it yields CATSSRSLDIQYF. The chain couples TRBV15 to TRBJ2-4; D is unclear. CDR3 size: 13 residues. Germline V gene sequence: CDR1 LNHNV, CDR2 YYDKDF (reference sequence). V was shortened by 3 bases and J by 8 bases, with 11 bases between the two germline ends.

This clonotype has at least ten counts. The CDR3 bases are TGTGCCAGCAGCTCACGAGGGGGTAGCTCCTACGAGCAGTACTTC. Amino acids: CASSSRGGSSYEQYF. The chain is built from TRBV7-9 and TRBJ2-7; TRBD1 might be the D (6 bases). V lost 4 bases to trimming and J lost 0 bases, with 13 bases between them. The CDR3 extends over 15 amino acids. CDR1 is SEHNR, CDR2 FQNEAQ, per germline (reference sequence).

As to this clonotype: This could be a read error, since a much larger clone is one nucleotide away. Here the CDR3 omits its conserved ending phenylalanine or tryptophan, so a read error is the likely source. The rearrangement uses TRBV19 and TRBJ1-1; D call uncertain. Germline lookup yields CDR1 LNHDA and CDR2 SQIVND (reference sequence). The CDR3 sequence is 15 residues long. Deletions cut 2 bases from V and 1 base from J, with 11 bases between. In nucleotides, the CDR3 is TGTGCCAGTAGTATATGGGAGGCAGGGAACACTGAAGCTTTCTAT. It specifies CASSIWEAGNTEAFY.

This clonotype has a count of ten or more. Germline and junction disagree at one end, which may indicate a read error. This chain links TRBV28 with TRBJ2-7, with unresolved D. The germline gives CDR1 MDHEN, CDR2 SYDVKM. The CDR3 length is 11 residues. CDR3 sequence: CASSISYGQYF. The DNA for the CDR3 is TGTGCCAGCAGTATAAGCTACGGGCAGTACTTC. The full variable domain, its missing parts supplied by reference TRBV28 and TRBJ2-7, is DVKVTQSSRYLVKRTGEKVFLECVQDMDHENMFWYRQDPGLGLRLIYFSYDVKMKEKGDIPEGYSVSREKKERFSLILESASTNQTSMYLCASSISYGQYFGPGTRLTVT.

The CDR3 nucleotides read TGTGCCAGCAGCTTTTGGGCCTTACAAGAGACCCAGTACTTC. This sequence encodes CASSFWALQETQYF. This chain links TRBV7-8 with TRBJ2-5, with unresolved D. The CDR3 consists of 14 residues. The V gene's germline CDR1 is SGHVS and CDR2 FQNEAQ. Deletions cut 3 bases from V and 2 bases from J, with 10 bases between.

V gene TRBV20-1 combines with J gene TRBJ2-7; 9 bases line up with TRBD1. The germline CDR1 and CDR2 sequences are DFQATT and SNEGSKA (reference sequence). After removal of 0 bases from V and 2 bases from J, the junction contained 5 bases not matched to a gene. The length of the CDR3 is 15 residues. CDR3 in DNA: TGCAGTGCTAGAGATTACGGGACAGGGACCTACGAGCAGTACTTC. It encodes CSARDYGTGTYEQYF.

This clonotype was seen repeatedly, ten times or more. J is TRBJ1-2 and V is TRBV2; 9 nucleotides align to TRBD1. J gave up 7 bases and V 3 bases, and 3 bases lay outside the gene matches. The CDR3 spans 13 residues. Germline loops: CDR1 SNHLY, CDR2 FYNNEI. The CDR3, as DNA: TGTGCCAGCAGTGAGGGACAGGGTCTTGGCTACACCTTC. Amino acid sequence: CASSEGQGLGYTF.

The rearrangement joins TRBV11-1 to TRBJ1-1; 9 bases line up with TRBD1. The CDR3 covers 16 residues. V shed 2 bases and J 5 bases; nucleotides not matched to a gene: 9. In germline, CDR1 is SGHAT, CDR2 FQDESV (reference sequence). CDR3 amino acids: CASSLWTGEVVTEAFF. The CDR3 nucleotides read TGTGCCAGCAGCTTATGGACAGGGGAGGTTGTTACTGAAGCTTTCTTT.

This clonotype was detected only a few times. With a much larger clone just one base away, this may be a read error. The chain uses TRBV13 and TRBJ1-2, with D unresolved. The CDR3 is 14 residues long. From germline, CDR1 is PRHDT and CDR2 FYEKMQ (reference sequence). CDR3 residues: CASSLGRSNYGFTF. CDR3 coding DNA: TGTGCCAGCAGCTTAGGACGGTCGAACTATGGCTTCACCTTC. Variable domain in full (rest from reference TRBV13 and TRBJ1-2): AAGVIQSPRHLIKEKRETATLKCYPIPRHDTVYWYQQGPGQDPQFLISFYEKMQSDKGSIPDRFSAQQFSDYHSELNMSSLELGDSALYFCASSLGRSNYGFTFGSGTRLTVV.

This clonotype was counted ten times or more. The CDR3 DNA sequence: TGTGCCAGCAACACCATAGGAGGAGAGAATTCACCCCTCCACTTT. This codes for CASNTIGGENSPLHF. This chain uses TRBV28 with TRBJ1-6, with D uncertain. The germline V gene has CDR1 MDHEN and CDR2 SYDVKM. The V gene lost 7 bases and the J gene lost 7 bases, with 17 bases spanning the gap. This CDR3 region has 15 residues.

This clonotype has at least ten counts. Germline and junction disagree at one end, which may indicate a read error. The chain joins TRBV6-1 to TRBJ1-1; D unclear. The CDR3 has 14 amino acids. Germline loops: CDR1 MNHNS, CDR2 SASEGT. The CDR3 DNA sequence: TGTGCCAGCAGCCCGGACGGACTGAACACTGGAGCTTTCTTT. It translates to CASSPDGLNTGAFF.

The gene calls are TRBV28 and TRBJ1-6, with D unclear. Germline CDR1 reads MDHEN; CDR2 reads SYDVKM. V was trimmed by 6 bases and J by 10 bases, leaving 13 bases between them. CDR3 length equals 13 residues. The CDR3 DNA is TGTGCCAGCAGCCCCCCCGCGGCCTCACCCCTCCACTTT. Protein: CASSPPAASPLHF.

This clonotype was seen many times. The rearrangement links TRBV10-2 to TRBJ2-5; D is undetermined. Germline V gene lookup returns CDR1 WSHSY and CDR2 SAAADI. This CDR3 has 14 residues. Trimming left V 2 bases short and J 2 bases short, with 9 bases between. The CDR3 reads CASSEHSLQETQYF. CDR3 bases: TGCGCCAGCAGTGAGCACAGCCTTCAAGAGACCCAGTACTTC.

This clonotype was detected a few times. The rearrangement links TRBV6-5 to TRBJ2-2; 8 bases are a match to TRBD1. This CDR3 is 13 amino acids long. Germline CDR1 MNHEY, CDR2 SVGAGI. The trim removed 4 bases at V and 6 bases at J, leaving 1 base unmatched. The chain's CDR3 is CASSSGGPGELFF. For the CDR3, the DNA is TGTGCCAGCAGTTCAGGGGGCCCCGGGGAGCTGTTTTTT.

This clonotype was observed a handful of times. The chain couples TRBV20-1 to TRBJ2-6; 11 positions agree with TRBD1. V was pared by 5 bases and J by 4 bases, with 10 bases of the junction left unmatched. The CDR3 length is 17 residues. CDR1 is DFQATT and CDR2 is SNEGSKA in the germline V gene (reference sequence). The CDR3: CSAGRGQGARGANVLTF. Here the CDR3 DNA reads TGCAGTGCTGGGCGCGGACAGGGGGCGCGGGGGGCCAACGTCCTGACTTTC.

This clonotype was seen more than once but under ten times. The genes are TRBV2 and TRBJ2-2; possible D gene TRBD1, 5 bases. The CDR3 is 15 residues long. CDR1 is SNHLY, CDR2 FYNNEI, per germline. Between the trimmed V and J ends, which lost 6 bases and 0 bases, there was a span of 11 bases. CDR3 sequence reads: CASRSQTANTGELFF. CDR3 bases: TGTGCCAGCAGATCCCAGACAGCGAACACCGGGGAGCTGTTTTTT.

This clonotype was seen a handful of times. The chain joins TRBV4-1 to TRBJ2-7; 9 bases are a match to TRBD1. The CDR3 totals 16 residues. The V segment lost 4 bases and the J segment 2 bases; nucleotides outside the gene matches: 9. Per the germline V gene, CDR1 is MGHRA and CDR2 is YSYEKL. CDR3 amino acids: CASSRAGTGPTYEQYF. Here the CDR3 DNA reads TGCGCCAGCAGCCGAGCAGGGACAGGGCCCACCTACGAGCAGTACTTC.